The clone carrying this T cell receptor beta chain was detected ten times or more. The sample originates from a study of T cells in Graves' hyperthyroidism and ophthalmopathy. Amplification targeted TCR beta CDR3 regions from RNA transcripts. The TCR CDR3 first-round RT-PCR relied on the HTBI primer set. MiXCR was run by TCRdb on the multiplex PCR reads, yielding one entry per CDR3 protein. The repertoire has 360,000 or so distinct CDR3 sequences, about 20% of them found once; the top ten carry roughly 3.5%. The V segment lost 4 bases and the J segment 5 bases; nucleotides outside the gene matches: 12. The CDR3 spans 17 residues. CDR1 is KGHDR and CDR2 is SFDVKD in the germline V gene.

The sequenced sample was blood. This chain joins TRBV24-1 and TRBJ2-5; TRBD1 aligns across 10 bases. This receptor was taken from a woman aged 18-29 years with Graves' hyperthyroidism. As DNA, the CDR3 is TGTGCCACCAGTGACCCGGGACAGGGGACGTTGTCGGAGACCCAGTACTTC. The encoded protein is CATSDPGQGTLSETQYF.